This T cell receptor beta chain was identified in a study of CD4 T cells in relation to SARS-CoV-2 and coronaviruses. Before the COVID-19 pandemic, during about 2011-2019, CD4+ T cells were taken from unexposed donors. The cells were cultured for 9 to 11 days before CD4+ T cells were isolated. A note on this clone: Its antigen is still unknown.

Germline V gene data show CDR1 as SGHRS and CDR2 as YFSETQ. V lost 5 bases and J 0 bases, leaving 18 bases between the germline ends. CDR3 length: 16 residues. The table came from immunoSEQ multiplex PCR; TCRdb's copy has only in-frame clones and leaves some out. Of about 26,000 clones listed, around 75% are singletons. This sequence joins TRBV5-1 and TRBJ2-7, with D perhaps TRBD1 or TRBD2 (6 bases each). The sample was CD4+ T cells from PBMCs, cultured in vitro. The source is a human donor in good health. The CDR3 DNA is TGCGCCAGCAGTCTCAAACAGGGAGGATACTCCTACGAGCAGTACTTC. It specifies CASSLKQGGYSYEQYF.